The present T cell receptor (beta chain) was sequenced within a study of molecular identifiers for immune sequencing clone quantification. There are 13 residues in the CDR3. V lost 2 bases to trimming and J lost 4 bases, with 8 bases between them. The germline V gene has CDR1 MNHEY and CDR2 SVGEGT. The authors built bulk TCR libraries by previously described methods with listed TCR primers. TCRdb processed the PCR reads anew with MiXCR; each CDR3 protein has one entry. The sample lists about 320,000 distinct CDR3 sequences, 20% to 25% occurring once. This clonotype came up many times. The clonotype was recovered from a human donor in good health. Some libraries in this study had Jurkat cell RNA spiked in. Sequenced input: naive CD8+ T cells from blood, with Jurkat cell RNA spiked in. Subset denoted: FACS-sorted CD8+CD4-CCR7+CD45RA+ naive T cells. The chain employs TRBV6-2 or TRBV6-3 and TRBJ1-2; D is unclear. The CDR3 nucleotides read TGTGCCAGCAGTTACGGTAGTCTCTATGGCTACACCTTC. Translating gives CASSYGSLYGYTF.